Sequencing of this T cell receptor (beta chain) was carried out in a study of blood T cell repertoires in COVID-19. Background on the study: Spain, Italy and the United States supplied samples that represented acute and convalescent COVID-19.

The CDR3 extends over 12 amino acids. V lost 6 bases and J lost 3, with 9 bases in between. CDR1 and CDR2 from the germline V gene are MNHEY and SVGAGI. In the study's own analysis: The authors estimated nucleated cell counts from reference gene primer amplification. Generated by immunoSEQ multiplex PCR, the TCRdb table keeps only in-frame clones and is missing some. From that table come the V and J calls and clone size; the DNA was used to work out D and trimming. The sample records fewer than 200,000 clones, roughly 80% being singletons. The V gene is TRBV6-5, the J gene TRBJ2-7; unclear D gene. The sequenced sample consisted of PBMCs or T cells enriched from blood (not recorded which). The receptor's source is a man aged 45-65 years who had recovered from COVID-19. In nucleotides, the CDR3 is TGTGCCAGCAGACGTAGACACTACGAGCAGTACTTC. Its protein is CASRRRHYEQYF.